The present T cell receptor (beta chain) was sequenced within a study of cytomegalovirus exposure and HLA in healthy donors. The PCR was carried out with 60 Vbeta primers and 13 Jbeta primers. In the study's own analysis: Later analysis identified roughly 84 million unique TCR beta chains, about 12 million shared. Here immunoSEQ multiplex PCR was the method, and the copy in TCRdb shows in-frame clones only, minus some. From that table come the V and J calls and clone size; the DNA was used to work out D and trimming. Altogether under 150,000 clones are present, 70% to 85% being singletons, with the ten largest covering under 2%. Everyone who donated was a healthy bone marrow donor. Worth noting for this clone: Antigen: not known.

V was trimmed by 4 bases and J by 6 bases, leaving 10 bases between them. The CDR3 totals 13 residues. CDR1 and CDR2 (germline): MNHEY, SMNVEV (reference sequence). Study-wide findings and caveats: With later analysis, a missense DCLRE1C variant became linked to TCR beta V- and J-gene trimming. Prior analysis indicated that the majority of TCR beta V segments exhibited productivity approximately 90% or approximately 30% of the time.

This chain links TRBV27 with TRBJ1-5; D unresolved. This TCR came from a boy aged 10-17 years in good health and CMV-seronegative. Sequencing was carried out using PBMCs. The CDR3: CASSYTTSQPQHF. For the CDR3, the DNA is TGTGCCAGCAGTTACACGACAAGTCAGCCCCAGCATTTT.